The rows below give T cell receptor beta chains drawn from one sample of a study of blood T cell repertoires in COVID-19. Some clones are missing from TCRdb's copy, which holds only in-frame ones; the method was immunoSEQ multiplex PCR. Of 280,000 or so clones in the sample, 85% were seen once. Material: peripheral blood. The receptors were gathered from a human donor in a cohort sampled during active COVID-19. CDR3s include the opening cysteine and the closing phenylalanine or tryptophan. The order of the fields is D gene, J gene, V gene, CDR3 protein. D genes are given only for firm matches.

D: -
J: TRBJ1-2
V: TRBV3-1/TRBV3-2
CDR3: CASSQGAYGYTF

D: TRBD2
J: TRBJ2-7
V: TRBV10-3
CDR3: CASGTSGAYEQYF

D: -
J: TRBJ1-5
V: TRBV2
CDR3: CASGTEGSNQPQHF

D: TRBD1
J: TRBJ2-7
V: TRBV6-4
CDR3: CASRDRGYEQYF

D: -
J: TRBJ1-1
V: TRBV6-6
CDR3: CASSPREGAEAFF

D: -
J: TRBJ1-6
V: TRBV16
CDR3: CASSQSQGYNSPLHF

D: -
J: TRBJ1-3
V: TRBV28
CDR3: CASSFGQINGNTIYF

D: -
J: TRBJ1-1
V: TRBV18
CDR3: CASSPQTANEAFF

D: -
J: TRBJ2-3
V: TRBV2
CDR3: CASSRDLTDTQYF

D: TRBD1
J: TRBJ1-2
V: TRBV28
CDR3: CASIPPDRGPEYGYTF

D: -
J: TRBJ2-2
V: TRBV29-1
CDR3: CSVNERSRSGELFF

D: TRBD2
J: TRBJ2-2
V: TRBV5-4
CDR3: CASSLGLAGVSTGELFF

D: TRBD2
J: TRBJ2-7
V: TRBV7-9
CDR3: CASSLFPGLAGEQYF

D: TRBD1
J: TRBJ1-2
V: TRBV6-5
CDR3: CASSYSTGGSTF

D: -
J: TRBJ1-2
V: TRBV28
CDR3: CASSLDSSWSSGYTF

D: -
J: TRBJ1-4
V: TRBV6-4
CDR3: CASIGAGKGNSNEKLFF

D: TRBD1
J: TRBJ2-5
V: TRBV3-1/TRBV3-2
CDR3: CASSPTGPQETQYF

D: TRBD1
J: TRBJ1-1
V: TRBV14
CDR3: CASSLIGGAEGSINTEAFF

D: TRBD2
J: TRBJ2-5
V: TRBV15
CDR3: CATSRMIQAGGEETQYF

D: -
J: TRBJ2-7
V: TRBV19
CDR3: CASSTADSYEQYF

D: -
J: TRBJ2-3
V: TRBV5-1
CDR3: CASSQGPTDTQYF

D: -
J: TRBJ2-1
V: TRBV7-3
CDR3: CASSLNPPAVDNEQFF

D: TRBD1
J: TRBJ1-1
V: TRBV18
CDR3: CASSPPSSGGSRSTEAFF

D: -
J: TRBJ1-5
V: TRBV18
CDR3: CASSPSSGLAGNQPQHF

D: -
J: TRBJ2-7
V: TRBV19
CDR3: CASSGGANSYEQYF

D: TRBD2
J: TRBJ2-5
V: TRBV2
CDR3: CASSEASGAQETQYF

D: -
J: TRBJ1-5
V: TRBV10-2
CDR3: CASSESKGAQHF

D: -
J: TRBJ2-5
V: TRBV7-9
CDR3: CASSLPLRETQYF

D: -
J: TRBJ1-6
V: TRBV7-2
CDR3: CASSQLSGGSPLHF

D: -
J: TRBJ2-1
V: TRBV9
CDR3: CASSVEAGSVNEQFF